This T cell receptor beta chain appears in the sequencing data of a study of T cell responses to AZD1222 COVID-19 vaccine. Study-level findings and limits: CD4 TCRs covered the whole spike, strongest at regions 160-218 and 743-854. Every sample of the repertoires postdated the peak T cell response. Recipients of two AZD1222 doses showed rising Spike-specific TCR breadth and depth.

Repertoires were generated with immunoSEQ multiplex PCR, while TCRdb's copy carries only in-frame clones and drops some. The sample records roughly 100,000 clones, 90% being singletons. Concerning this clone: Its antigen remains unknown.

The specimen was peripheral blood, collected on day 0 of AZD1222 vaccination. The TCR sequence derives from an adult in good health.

CDR3 loop: CASSPIREYGYEQYF. CDR3 bases: TGTGCCAGCAGCCCCATTCGGGAGTATGGGTACGAGCAGTACTTC. The chain employs TRBV7-6 and TRBJ2-7, with TRBD2 as a possible D gene (6 bases). With 5 bases removed from V and 4 bases from J, the gap between germline ends came to 18 bases. This CDR3 comprises 15 residues. Germline-derived CDR1 and CDR2 are SGHVS and FNYEAQ. Variable domain in full (rest from reference TRBV7-6 and TRBJ2-7): GAGVSQSPRYKVTKRGQDVALRCDPISGHVSLYWYRQALGQGPEFLTYFNYEAQQDKSGLPNDRFSAERPEGSISTLTIQRTEQRDSAMYRCASSPIREYGYEQYFGPGTRLTVT.